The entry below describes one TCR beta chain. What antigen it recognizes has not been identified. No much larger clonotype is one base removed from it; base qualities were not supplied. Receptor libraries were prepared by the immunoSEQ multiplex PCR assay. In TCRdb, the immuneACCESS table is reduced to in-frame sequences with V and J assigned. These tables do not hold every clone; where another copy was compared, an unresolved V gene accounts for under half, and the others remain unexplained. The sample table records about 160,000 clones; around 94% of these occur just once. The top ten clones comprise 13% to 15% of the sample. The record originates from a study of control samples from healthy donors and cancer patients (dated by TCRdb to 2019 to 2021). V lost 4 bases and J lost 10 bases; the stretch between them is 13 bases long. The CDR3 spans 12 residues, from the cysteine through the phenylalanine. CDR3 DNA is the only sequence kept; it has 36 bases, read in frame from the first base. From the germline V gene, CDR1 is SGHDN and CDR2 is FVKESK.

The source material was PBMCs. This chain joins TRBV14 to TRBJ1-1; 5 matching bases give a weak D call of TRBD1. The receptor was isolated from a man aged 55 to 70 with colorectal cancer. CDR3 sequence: CASSRVRGGAFF. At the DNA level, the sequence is TGTGCCAGCAGCCGGGTTCGCGGGGGAGCTTTCTTT.